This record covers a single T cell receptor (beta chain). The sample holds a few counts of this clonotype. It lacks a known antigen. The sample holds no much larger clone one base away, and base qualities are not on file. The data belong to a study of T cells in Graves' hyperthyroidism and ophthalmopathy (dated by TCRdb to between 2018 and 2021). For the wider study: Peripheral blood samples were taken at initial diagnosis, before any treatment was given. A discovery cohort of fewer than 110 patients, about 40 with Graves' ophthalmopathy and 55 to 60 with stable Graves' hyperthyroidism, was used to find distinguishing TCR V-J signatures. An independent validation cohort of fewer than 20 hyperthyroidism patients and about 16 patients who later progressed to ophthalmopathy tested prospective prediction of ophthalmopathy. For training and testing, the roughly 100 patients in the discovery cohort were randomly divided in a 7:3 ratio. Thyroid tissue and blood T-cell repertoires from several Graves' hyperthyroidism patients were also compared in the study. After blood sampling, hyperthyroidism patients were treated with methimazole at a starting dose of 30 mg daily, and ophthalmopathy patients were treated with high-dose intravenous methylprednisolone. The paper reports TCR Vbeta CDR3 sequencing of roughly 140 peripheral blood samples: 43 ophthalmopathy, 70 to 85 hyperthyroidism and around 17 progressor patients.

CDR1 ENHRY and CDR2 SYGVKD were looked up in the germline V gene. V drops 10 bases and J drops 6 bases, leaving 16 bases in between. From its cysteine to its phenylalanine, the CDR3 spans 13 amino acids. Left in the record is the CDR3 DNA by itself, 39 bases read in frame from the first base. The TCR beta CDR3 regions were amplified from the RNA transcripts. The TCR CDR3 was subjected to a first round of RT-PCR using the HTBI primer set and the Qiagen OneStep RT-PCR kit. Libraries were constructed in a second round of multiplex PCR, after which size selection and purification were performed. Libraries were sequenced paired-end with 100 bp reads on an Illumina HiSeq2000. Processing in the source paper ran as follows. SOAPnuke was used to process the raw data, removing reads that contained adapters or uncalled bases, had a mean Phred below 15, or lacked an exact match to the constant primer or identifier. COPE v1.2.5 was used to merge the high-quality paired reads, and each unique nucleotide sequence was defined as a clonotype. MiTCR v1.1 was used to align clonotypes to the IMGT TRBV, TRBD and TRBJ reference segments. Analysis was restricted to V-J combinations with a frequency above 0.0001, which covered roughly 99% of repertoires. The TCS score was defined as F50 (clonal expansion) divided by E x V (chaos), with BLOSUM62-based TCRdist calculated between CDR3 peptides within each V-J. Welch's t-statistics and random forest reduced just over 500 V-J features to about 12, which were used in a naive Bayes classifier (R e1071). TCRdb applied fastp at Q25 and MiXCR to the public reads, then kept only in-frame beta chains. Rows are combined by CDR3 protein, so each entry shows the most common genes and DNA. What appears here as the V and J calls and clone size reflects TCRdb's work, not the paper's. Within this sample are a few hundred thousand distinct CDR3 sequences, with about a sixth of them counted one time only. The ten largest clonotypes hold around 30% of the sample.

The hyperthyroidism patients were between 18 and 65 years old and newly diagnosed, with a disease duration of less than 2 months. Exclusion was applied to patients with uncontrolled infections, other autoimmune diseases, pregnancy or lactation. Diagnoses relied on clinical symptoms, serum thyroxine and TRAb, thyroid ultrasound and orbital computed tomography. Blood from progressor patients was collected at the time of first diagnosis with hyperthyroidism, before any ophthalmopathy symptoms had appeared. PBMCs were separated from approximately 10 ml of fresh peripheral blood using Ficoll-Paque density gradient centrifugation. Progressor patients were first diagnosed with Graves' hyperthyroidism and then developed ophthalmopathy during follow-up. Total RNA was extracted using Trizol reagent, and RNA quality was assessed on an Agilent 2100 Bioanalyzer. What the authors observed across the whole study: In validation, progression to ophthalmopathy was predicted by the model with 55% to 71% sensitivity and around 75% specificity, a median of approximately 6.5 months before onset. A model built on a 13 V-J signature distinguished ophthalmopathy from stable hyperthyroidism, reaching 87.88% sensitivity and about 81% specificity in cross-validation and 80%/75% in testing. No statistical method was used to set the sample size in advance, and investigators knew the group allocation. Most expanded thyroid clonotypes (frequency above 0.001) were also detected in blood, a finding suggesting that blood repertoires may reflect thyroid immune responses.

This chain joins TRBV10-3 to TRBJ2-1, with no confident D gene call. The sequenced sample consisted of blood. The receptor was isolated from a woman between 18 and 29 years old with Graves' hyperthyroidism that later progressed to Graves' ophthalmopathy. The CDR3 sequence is CATLRSEPNEQFF. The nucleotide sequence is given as TGTGCCACCCTCCGCAGTGAGCCCAATGAGCAGTTCTTC.